This T cell receptor beta chain derives from a study of Graves' ophthalmopathy and Graves' hyperthyroidism. Study context: Peripheral blood (taken before any treatment) was collected at initial diagnosis.

CDR1 is SGHRS and CDR2 is YFSETQ in the germline V gene. V was shortened by 3 bases and J by 6 bases, with 12 bases between the two germline ends. The CDR3 totals 14 residues. Beta-chain TCR CDR3 regions were amplified from RNA transcripts. Following a first-round RT-PCR that used HTBI primers, a second-round multiplex PCR was carried out. In TCRdb, the multiplex PCR reads were re-called with MiXCR into one record per CDR3 protein. The sample holds hundreds of thousands of distinct CDR3 sequences; under 50% are singletons and the top ten take 3% to 4%. This clonotype was seen at least ten times. This TCR was sampled from an adult man with Graves' ophthalmopathy. The genes are TRBV5-1 and TRBJ2-2, with D maybe TRBD2 (5 bases). Sequenced: peripheral blood. The CDR3 protein is CASSSSGEPGELFF. The DNA for the CDR3 is TGCGCCAGCAGCTCATCTGGGGAGCCCGGGGAGCTGTTTTTT.